A single sample gave rise to the 3 T cell receptor beta chains below, sequenced in a study of post-analysis software for immune sequencing data (dated by TCRdb to about 2015). General conclusions and limits of the study: Four or five TRBV segments, including TRBV5-6, TRBV5-1 and TRBV20-1, were significantly more frequent in patients than controls.

Preparation of the library involved PCR. Sequenced using an Illumina HiSeq 2500. To reduce PCR and sequencing biases, unique molecular identifiers were incorporated into the TCR beta cDNA libraries. TCRdb applied fastp at Q25 and MiXCR to the public reads, then kept only in-frame beta chains. For every CDR3 protein sequence, its rows merge into one entry that carries the most common genes and DNA. A total of about 770,000 distinct CDR3 sequences appear in this sample, 35% to 55% of them only once. Just under 5% of the sample is held by the ten biggest clonotypes. Antigens for these TCRs are unknown. The specimen sequenced was blood. The receptor set was obtained from a girl aged 5-17 years with multiple sclerosis.

The V call is TRBV6-1, the J call TRBJ2-5; possibly TRBD2 for D (5 bases). CDR1 MNHNS and CDR2 SASEGT come from the germline V gene. Trimming pared 10 bases from V and 11 bases from J, leaving 17 bases between. The CDR3 covers 11 residues. CDR3 coding DNA: TGTGCCACCCAAACTAGGGTTGAGCAGTACTTC. It specifies CATQTRVEQYF.

The V and J genes are TRBV6-2 or TRBV6-3 and TRBJ2-7, with TRBD2 matching over 12 bases. This CDR3 has 14 residues. Germline assignment: CDR1 MNHEY and CDR2 SVGEGT. V shed 8 bases, J shed 10 bases, and the junction held 12 bases outside the gene matches. CDR3 bases: TGTGCCAGCCTAAGGGCTAGCGGGAGGGAGGCCCAGTACTTC. This translates into CASLRASGREAQYF.

This clonotype was picked up a small number of times. This sequence joins TRBV7-6 and TRBJ2-7; D is uncertain. The CDR3 covers 13 residues. The germline V and J ends were trimmed by 5 bases and 4 bases, with 12 bases remaining between them. CDR1 SGHVS and CDR2 FNYEAQ come from the germline V gene. The CDR3 loop is CASSPTWGYEQYF. CDR3 in DNA: TGTGCCAGCAGCCCCACGTGGGGTTACGAGCAGTACTTC. The whole variable domain, filled in from reference TRBV7-6 and TRBJ2-7, reads GAGVSQSPRYKVTKRGQDVALRCDPISGHVSLYWYRQALGQGPEFLTYFNYEAQQDKSGLPNDRFSAERPEGSISTLTIQRTEQRDSAMYRCASSPTWGYEQYFGPGTRLTVT.